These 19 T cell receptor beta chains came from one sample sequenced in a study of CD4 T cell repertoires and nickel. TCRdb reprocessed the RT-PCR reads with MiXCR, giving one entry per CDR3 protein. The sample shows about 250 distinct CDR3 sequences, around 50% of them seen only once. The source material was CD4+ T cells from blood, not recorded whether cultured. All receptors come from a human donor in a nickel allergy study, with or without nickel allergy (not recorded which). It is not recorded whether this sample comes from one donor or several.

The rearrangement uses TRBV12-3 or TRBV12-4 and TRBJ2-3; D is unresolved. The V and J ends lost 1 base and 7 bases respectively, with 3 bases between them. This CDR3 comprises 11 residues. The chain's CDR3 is CASSLGNTQYF. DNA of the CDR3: TGTGCCAGCAGTTTAGGGAATACGCAGTATTTT.

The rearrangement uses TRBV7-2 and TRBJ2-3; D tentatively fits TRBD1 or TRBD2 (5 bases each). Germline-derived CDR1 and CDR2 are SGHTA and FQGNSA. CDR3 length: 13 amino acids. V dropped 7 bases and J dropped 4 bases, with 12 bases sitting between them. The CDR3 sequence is CASTSRGPDTQYF. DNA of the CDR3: TGTGCCAGCACCTCGAGGGGCCCAGATACGCAGTATTTT.

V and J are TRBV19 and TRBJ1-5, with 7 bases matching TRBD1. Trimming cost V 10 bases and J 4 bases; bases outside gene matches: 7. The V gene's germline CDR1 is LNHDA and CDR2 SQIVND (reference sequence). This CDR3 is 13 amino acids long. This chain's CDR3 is CATAGQRNQPQHF. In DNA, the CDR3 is TGTGCCACCGCGGGACAGAGAAATCAGCCCCAGCATTTT.

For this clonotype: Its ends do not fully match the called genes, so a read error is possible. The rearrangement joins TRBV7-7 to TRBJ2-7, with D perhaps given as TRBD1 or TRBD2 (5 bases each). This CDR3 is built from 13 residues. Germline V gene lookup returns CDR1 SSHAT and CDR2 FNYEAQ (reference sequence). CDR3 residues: CASSGRQTYEQYF. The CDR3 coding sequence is TGTGCTAGCAGCGGCCGACAGACCTACGAGCAGTACTTC.

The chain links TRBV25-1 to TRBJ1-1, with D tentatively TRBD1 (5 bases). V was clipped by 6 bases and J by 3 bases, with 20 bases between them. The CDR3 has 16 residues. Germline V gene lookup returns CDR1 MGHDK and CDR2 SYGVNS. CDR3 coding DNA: TGTGCCAGCAGGGGGCACGCTGATGGACGTCACACTGAAGCTTTCTTT. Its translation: CASRGHADGRHTEAFF.

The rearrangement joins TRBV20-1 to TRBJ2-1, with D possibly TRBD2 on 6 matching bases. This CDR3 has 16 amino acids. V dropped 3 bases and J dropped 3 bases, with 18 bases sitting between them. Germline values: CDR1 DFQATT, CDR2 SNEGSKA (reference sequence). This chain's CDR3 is CSARSVGREGYNEQFF. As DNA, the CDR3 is TGCAGTGCTAGGTCGGTGGGGCGGGAAGGCTACAATGAGCAGTTCTTC.

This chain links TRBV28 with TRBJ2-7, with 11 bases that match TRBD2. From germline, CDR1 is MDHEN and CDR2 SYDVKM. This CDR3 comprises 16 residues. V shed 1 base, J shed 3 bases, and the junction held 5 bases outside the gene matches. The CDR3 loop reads CASSLLAGTSGYEQYF. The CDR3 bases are TGTGCCAGCAGTTTATTAGCGGGGACTAGCGGCTACGAGCAGTACTTC.

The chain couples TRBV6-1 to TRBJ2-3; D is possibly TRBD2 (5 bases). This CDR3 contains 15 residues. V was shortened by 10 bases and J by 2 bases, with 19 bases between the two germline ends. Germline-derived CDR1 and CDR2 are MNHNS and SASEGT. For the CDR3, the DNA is TGTGCCACCGGCGGTAGCGCTTTCCTCACAGATACGCAGTATTTT. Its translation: CATGGSAFLTDTQYF.

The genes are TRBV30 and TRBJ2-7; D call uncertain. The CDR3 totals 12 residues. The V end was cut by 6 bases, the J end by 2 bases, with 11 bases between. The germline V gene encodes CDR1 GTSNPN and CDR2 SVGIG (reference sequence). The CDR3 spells CACRRTAYEQYF. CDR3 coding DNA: TGTGCCTGCAGAAGGACGGCCTACGAGCAGTACTTC.

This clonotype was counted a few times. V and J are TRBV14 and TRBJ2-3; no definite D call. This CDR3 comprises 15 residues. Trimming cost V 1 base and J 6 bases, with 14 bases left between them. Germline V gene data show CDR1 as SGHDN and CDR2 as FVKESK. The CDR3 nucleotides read TGTGCCAGCAGCCAAGTAGATCGCCGGCCGGATACGCAGTATTTT. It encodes CASSQVDRRPDTQYF. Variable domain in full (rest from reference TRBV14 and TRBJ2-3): EAGVTQFPSHSVIEKGQTVTLRCDPISGHDNLYWYRRVMGKEIKFLLHFVKESKQDESGMPNNRFLAERTGGTYSTLKVQPAELEDSGVYFCASSQVDRRPDTQYFGPGTRLTVL.

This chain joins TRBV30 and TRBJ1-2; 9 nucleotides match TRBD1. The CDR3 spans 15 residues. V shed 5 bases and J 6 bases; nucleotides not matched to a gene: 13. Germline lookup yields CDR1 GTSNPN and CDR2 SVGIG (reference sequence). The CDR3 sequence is CAWQGRGQGAHGYTF. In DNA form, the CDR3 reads TGTGCCTGGCAAGGAAGGGGACAGGGTGCCCATGGCTACACCTTC.

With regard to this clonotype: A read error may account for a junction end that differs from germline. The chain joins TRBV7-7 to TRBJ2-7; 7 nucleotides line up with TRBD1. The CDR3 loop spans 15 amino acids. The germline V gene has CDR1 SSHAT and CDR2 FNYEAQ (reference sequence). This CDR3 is CASSLGDSANYEQYF. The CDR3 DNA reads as TGTGCTAGCAGCTTAGGGGACAGCGCAAACTACGAGCAGTACTTC.

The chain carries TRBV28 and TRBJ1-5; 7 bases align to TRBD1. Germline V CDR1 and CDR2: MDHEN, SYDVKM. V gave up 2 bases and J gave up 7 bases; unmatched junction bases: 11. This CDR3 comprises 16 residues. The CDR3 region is CASSLAHRGTGQPQHF. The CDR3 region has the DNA TGTGCCAGCAGTTTAGCCCACAGGGGTACAGGACAGCCCCAGCATTTT. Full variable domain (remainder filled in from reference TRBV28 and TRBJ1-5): DVKVTQSSRYLVKRTGEKVFLECVQDMDHENMFWYRQDPGLGLRLIYFSYDVKMKEKGDIPEGYSVSREKKERFSLILESASTNQTSMYLCASSLAHRGTGQPQHFGDGTRLSIL.

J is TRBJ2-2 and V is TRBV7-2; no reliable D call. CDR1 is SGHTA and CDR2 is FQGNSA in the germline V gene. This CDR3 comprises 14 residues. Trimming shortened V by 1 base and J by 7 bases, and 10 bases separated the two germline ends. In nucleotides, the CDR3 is TGTGCCAGCAGCTTAGGATGGGGTCACGGGGAGCTGTTTTTT. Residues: CASSLGWGHGELFF.

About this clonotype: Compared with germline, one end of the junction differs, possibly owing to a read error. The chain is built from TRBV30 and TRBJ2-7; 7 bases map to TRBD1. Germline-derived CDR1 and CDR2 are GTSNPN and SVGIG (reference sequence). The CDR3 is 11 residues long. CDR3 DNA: TGTGCCTGGAGAGACGGGACAGTAAACGCCTTC. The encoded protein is CAWRDGTVNAF.

The CDR3 loop is CASSQDSAAMNTEAFF. In DNA, the CDR3 is TGCGCCAGCAGCCAAGATTCGGCAGCTATGAACACTGAAGCTTTCTTT. The chain recombines TRBV4-1 with TRBJ1-1; no definite D call. The germline gives CDR1 MGHRA, CDR2 YSYEKL. The length of the CDR3 is 16 residues. V shed 0 bases and J shed 0 bases, with 11 bases lying between them.

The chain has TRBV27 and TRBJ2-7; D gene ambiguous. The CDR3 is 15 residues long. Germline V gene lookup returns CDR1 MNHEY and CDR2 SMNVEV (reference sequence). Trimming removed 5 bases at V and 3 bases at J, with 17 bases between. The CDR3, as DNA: TGTGCCAGCAGTCACTCGACTGTCGGAGTCTACGAGCAGTACTTC. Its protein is CASSHSTVGVYEQYF.

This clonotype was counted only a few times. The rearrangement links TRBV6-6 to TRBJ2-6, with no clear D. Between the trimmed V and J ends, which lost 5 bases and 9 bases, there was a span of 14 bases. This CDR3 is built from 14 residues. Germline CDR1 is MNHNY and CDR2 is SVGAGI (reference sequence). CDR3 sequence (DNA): TGTGCCAGCAGTCCCCTGACTCTGGGCAACGTCCTGACTTTC. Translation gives CASSPLTLGNVLTF.

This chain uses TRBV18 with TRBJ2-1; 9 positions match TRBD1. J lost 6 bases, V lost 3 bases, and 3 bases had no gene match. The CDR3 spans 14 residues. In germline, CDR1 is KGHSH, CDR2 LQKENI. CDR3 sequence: CASSPNRGPNEQFF. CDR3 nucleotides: TGTGCCAGCTCACCCAACAGGGGGCCCAATGAGCAGTTCTTC.